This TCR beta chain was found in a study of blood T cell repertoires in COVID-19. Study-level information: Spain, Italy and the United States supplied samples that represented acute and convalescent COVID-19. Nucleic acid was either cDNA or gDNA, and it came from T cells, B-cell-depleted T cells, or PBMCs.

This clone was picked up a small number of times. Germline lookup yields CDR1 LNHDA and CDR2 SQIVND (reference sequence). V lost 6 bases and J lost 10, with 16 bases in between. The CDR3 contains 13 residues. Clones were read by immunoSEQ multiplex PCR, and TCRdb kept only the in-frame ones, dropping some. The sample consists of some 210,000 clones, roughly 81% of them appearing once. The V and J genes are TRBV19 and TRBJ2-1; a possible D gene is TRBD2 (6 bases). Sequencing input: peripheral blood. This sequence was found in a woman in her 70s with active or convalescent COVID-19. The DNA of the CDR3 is TGTGCCAGTAGCCGACTAGTTGGAGTCGAGCAGTTCTTC. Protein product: CASSRLVGVEQFF. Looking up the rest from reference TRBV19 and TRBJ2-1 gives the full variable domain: DGGITQSPKYLFRKEGQNVTLSCEQNLNHDAMYWYRQDPGQGLRLIYYSQIVNDFQKGDIAEGYSVSREKKESFPLTVTSAQKNPTAFYLCASSRLVGVEQFFGPGTRLTVL.